The 4 T cell receptor beta chains presented below share a single source sample, sequenced in a study of identical twins. Using its own MiXCR run on the 5' RACE reads, TCRdb lists one record per CDR3 protein. Found here are approximately 670,000 distinct CDR3 sequences, 5.5% to 6.5% of them singletons; the top ten hold approximately 1.6%. The sequenced material came from naive T cells sorted from blood. The receptors derive from a man aged 18 to 29 in good health.

This chain joins TRBV6-1 and TRBJ1-2; no firm D call. V gave up 3 bases and J gave up 5 bases, with 4 bases separating them. Germline CDR1 and CDR2: MNHNS and SASEGT. This CDR3 contains 11 residues. The CDR3 is CASSDYYGYTF. In nucleotides, the CDR3 is TGTGCCAGCAGTGATTATTATGGCTACACCTTC.

This clonotype was counted a few times. Written as DNA, the CDR3 is TGTGCCACCGCTTGCCCAGGGAAGCGGGAGGGCCACAGCAGCTCCTACGAGCAGTACGTC. Protein sequence: CATACPGKREGHSSSYEQYV. The rearrangement joins TRBV11-2 to TRBJ2-7, with 10 nucleotides matching TRBD2. Germline V gene lookup returns CDR1 SGHAT and CDR2 FQNNGV. The CDR3 consists of 20 residues. After removal of 10 bases from V and 0 bases from J, the junction contained 24 bases not matched to a gene.

The chain is built from TRBV7-9 and TRBJ2-1; D unclear. Trimming stripped 1 base from V and 8 bases from J, with 18 bases between. The CDR3 has 16 amino acids. Germline values: CDR1 SEHNR, CDR2 FQNEAQ (reference sequence). The CDR3 region has the DNA TGTGCCAGCAGCTTAGTGATCCTGGACCCCCCCGATGAGCAGTTCTTC. Protein product: CASSLVILDPPDEQFF.

This clonotype appeared many times. An end of the junction differs from the germline gene, which may be a read error. The chain employs TRBV29-1 and TRBJ1-5; D uncertain. The CDR3 loop spans 13 amino acids. The V gene's germline CDR1 is SQVTM and CDR2 ANQGSEA. CDR3 sequence reads: CSVEGEGNQPQHF. The CDR3 coding sequence is TGCAGCGTGGAAGGTGAGGGCAATCAGCCCCAGCATTTT.